The sequence of this T cell receptor beta chain was determined in a study of T cells of healthy individuals. TCRdb re-called the 5' RACE reads through MiXCR, storing one row per CDR3 protein. The sample contains about 100,000 distinct CDR3 sequences, about 16% of which appear only once. The junction had 6 bases not matched to a gene; V was cut back by 5 bases and J by 0 bases. CDR3 size: 15 residues. Germline CDR1 SGHNT, CDR2 YENEEA. The table lists this clonotype with many counts. The V call is TRBV11-3, the J call TRBJ2-5, with 7 nucleotides matching TRBD1. The clonotype comes from a human donor in good health. The chain's CDR3 is CASSLGQTNQETQYF. The CDR3 DNA is TGTGCCAGCAGCCTGGGACAGACAAACCAAGAGACCCAGTACTTC.